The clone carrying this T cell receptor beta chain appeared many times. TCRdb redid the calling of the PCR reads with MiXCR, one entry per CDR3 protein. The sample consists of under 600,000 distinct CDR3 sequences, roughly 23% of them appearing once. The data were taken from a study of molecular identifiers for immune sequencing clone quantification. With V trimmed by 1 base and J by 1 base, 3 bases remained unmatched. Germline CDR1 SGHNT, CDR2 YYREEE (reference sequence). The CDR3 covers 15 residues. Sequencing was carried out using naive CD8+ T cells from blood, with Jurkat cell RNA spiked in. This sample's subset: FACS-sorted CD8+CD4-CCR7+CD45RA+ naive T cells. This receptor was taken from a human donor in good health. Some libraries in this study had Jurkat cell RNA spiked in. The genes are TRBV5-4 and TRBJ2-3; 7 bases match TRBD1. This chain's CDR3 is CASSLLDRGTDTQYF. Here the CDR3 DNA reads TGTGCCAGCAGCTTGCTTGACAGGGGCACAGATACGCAGTATTTT.